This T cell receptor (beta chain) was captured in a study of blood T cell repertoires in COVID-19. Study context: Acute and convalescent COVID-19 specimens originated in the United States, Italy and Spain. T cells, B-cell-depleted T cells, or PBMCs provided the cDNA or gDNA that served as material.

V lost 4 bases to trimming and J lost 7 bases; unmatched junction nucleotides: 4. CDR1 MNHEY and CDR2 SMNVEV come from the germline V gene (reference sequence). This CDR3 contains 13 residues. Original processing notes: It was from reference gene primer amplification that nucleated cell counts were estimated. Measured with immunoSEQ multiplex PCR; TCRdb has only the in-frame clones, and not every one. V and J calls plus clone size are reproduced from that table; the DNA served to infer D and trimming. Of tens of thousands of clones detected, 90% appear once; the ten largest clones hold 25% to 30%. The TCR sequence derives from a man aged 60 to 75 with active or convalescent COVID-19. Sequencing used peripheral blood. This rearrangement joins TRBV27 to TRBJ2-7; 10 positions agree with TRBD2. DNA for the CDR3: TGTGCCAGCAGTTGGCTAGCGGGAGTAGAGCAGTACTTC. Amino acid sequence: CASSWLAGVEQYF.